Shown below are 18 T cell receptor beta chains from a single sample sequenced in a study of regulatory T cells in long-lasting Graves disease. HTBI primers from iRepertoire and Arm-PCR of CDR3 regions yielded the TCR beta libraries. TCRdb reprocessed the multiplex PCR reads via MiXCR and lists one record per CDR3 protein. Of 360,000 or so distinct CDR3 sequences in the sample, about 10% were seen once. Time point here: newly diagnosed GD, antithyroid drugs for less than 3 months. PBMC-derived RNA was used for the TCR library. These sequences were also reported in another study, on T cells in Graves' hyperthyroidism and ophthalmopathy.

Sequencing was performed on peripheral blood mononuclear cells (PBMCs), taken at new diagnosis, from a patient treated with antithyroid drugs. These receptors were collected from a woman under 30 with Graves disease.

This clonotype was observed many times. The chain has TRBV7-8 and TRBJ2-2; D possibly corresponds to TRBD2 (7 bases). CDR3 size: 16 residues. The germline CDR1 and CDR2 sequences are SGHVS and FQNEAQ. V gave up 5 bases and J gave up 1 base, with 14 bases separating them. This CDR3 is CASSHGGGRNTGELFF. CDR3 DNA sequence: TGTGCCAGCAGCCATGGGGGGGGCCGGAACACCGGGGAGCTGTTTTTT.

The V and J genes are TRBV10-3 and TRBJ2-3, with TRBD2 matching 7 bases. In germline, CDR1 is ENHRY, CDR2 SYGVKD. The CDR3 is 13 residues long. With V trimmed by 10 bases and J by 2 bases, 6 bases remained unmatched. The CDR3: CASRGEATDTQYF. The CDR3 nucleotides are TGTGCCAGTCGGGGGGAAGCCACAGATACGCAGTATTTT.

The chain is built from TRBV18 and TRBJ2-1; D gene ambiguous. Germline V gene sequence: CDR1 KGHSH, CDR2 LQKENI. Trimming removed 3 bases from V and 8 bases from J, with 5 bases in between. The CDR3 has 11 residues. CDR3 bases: TGTGCCAGCTCACCGGTAGATGAGCAGTTCTTC. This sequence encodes CASSPVDEQFF.

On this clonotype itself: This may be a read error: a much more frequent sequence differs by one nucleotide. The CDR3 loop reads CASSYSRGIEAFF. The CDR3 region has the DNA TGTGCCAGCAGTTACTCGAGAGGGATAGAAGCTTTCTTT. The gene calls are TRBV6-6 and TRBJ1-1; D gene uncertain. The germline V gene has CDR1 MNHNY and CDR2 SVGAGI (reference sequence). Deletions cut 0 bases from V and 8 bases from J, with 10 bases between. This CDR3 spans 13 amino acids.

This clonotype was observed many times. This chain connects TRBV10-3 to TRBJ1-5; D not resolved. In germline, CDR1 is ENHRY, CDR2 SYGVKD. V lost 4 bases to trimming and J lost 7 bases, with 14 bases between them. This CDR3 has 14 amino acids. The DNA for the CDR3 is TGTGCCATCAGTGGGGCAGGACCCTCGCAGCCCCAGCATTTT. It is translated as CAISGAGPSQPQHF.

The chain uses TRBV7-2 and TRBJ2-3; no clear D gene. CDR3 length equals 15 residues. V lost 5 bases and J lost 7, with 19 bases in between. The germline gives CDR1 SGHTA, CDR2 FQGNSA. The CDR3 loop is CASSPPPPKPYTQYF. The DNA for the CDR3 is TGTGCCAGCAGCCCCCCCCCCCCGAAGCCGTATACGCAGTATTTT.

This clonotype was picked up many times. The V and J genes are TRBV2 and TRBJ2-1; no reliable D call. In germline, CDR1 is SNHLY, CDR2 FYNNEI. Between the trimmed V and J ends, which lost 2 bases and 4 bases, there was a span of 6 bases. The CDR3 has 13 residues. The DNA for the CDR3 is TGTGCCAGCAGTGAACCAGTTTACAATGAGCAGTTCTTC. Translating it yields CASSEPVYNEQFF.

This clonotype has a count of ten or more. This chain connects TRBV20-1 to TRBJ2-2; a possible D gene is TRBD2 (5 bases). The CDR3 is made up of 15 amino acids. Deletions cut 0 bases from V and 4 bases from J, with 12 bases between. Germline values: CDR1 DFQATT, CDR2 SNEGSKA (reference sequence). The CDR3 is CSARDRRVVTGELFF. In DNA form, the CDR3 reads TGCAGTGCTAGAGATCGGCGGGTGGTCACCGGGGAGCTGTTTTTT.

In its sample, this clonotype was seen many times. As DNA, the CDR3 is TGTGCCAGCAGCTTAGAGTGGCCCGGGGGGACCCAGTACTTC. Amino acid sequence: CASSLEWPGGTQYF. This chain uses TRBV7-9 with TRBJ2-5, with TRBD2 as a possible D gene (6 bases). The CDR3 consists of 14 residues. In germline, CDR1 is SEHNR, CDR2 FQNEAQ (reference sequence). V was cut by 1 base and J by 7 bases, with 13 bases left in between.

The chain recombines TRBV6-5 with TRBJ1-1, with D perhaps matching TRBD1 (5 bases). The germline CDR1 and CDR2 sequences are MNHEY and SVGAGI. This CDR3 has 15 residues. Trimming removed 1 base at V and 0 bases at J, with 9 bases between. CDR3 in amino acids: CASSYFGGVNTEAFF. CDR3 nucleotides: TGTGCCAGCAGTTACTTTGGAGGGGTGAACACTGAAGCTTTCTTT.

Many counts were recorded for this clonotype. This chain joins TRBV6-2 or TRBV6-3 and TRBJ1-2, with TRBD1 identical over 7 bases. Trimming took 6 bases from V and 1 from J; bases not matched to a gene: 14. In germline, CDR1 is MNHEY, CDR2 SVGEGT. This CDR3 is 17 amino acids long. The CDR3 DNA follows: TGTGCCAGCAGCCCATCTCGGACAGGCCTTCTTAACTATGGCTACACCTTC. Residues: CASSPSRTGLLNYGYTF.

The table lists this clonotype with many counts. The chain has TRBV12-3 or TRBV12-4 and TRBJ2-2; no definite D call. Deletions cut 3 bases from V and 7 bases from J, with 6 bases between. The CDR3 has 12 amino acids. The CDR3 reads CASSFRRGELFF. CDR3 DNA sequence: TGTGCCAGCAGTTTCCGCCGCGGGGAGCTGTTTTTT.

The DNA of the CDR3 is TGCAGCGTTAAACGACTAGCGGGAGTTTCAGATACGCAGTATTTT. Translated, it gives CSVKRLAGVSDTQYF. V is TRBV29-1 and J is TRBJ2-3; 12 nucleotides agree with TRBD2. Germline lookup yields CDR1 SQVTM and CDR2 ANQGSEA. The CDR3 sequence is 15 residues long. V lost 5 bases, J lost 4 bases, and 7 bases stayed unmatched.

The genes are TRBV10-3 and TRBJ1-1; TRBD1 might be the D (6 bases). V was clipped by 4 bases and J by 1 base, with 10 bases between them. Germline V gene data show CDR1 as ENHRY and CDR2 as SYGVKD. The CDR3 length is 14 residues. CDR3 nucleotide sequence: TGTGCCATCAGTGTGGGAGGGGGGAACACTGAAGCTTTCTTT. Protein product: CAISVGGGNTEAFF.

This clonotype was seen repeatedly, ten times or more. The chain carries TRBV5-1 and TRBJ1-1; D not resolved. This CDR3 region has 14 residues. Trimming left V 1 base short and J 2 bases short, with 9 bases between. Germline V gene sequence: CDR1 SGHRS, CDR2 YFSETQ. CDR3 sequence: CASSLNSLNTEAFF. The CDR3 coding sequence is TGCGCCAGCAGCTTGAACAGTCTTAACACTGAAGCTTTCTTT.

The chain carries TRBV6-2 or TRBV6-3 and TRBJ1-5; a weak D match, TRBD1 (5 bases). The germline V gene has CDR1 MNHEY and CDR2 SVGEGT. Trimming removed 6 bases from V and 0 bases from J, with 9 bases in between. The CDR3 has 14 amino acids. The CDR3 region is CASRRGNSNQPQHF. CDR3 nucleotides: TGTGCCAGCAGGAGGGGTAATAGCAATCAGCCCCAGCATTTT.

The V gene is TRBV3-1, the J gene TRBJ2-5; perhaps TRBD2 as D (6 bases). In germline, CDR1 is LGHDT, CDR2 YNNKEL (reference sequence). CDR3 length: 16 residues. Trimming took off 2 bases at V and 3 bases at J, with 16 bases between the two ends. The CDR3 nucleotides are TGTGCCAGCAGCCAATTACTAGGAGGAGGGGAAGAGACCCAGTACTTC. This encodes CASSQLLGGGEETQYF.

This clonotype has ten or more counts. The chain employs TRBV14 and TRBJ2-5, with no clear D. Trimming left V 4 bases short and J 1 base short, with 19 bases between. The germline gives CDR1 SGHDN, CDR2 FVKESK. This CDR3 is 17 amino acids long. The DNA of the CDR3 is TGTGCCAGCAGCCTCGTCCTCGGCCGGCATATCCAAGAGACCCAGTACTTC. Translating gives CASSLVLGRHIQETQYF.